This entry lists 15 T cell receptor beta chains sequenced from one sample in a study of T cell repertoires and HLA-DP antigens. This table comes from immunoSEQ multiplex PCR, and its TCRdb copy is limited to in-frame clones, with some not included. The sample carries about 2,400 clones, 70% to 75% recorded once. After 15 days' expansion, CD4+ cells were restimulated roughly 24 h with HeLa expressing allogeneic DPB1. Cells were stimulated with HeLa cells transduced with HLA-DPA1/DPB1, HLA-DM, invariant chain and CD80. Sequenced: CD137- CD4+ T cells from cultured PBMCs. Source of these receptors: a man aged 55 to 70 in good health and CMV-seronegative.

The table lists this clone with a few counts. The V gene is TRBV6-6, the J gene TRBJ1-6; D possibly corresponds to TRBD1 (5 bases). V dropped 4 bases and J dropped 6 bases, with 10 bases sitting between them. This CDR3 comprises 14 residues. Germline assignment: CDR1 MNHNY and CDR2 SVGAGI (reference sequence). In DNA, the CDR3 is TGTGCCAGCAGTTCGCGCAGGGTTAATTCACCCCTCCACTTT. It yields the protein CASSSRRVNSPLHF.

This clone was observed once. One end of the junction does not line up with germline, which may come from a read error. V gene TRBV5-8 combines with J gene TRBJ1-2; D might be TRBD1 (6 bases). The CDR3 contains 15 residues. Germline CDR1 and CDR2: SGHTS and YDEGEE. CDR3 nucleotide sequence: TGCGCCAGCAGCCAATACTCCGGCAGGGGTTATGGCTACACCTTC. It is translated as CASSQYSGRGYGYTF.

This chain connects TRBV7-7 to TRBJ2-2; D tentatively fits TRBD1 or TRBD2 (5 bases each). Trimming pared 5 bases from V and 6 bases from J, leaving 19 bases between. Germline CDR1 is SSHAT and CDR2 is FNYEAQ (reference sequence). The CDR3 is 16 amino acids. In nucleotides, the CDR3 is TGTGCCAGCAGCCCCGGGCCCGGGGACGGGGCCGGGGAGCTGTTTTTT. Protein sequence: CASSPGPGDGAGELFF. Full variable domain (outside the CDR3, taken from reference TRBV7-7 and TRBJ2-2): GAGVSQSPRYKVTKRGQDVTLRCDPISSHATLYWYQQALGQGPEFLTYFNYEAQPDKSGLPSDRFSAERPEGSISTLTIQRTEQRDSAMYRCASSPGPGDGAGELFFGEGSRLTVL.

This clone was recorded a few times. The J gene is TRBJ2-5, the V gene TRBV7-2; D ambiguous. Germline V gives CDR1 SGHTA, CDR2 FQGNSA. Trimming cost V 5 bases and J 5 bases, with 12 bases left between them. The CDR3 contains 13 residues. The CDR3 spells CASSPTWPETQYF. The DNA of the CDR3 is TGTGCCAGCAGCCCTACCTGGCCCGAGACCCAGTACTTC.

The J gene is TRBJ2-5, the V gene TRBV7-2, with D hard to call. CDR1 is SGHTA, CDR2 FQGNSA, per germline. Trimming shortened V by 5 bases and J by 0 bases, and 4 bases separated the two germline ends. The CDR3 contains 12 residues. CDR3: CASSPYQETQYF. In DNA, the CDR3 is TGTGCCAGCAGCCCCTACCAAGAGACCCAGTACTTC.

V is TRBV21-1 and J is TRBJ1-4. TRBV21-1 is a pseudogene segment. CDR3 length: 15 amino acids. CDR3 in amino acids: CASSNYRGDNEKLFF. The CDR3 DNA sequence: TGTGCCAGCAGCAACTACAGAGGGGATAATGAAAAACTGTTTTTT.

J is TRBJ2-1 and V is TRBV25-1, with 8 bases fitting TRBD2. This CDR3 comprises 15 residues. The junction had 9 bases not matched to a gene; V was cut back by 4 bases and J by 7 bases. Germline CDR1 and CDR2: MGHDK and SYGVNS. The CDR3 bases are TGTGCCAGCAGTGGCACTAGCGGTCTACATAATGAGCAGTTCTTC. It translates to CASSGTSGLHNEQFF.

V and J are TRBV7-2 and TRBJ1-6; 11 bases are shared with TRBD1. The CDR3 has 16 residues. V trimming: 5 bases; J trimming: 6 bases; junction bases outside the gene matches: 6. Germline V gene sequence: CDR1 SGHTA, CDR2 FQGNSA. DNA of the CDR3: TGTGCCAGCAGCGCCTGGGACAGGGGGTTTAATTCACCCCTCCACTTT. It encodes CASSAWDRGFNSPLHF.

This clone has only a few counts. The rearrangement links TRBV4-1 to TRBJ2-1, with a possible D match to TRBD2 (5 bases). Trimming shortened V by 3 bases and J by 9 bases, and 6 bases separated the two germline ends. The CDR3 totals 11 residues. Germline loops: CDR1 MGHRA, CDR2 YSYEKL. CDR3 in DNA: TGCGCCAGCAGCCACAGCGGTGAGCAGTTCTTC. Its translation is CASSHSGEQFF.

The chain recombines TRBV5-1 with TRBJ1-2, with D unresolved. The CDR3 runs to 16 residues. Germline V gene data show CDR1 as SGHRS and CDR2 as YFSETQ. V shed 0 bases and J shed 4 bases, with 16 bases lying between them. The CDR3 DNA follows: TGCGCCAGCAGCTTGGCCCGAGACCCCGGTGGCTATGGCTACACCTTC. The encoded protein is CASSLARDPGGYGYTF.

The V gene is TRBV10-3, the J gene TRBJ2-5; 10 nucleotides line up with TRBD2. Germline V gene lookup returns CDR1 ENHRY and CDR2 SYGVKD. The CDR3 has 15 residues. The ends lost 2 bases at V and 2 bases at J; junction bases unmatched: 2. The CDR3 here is CAISEGSGGQETQYF. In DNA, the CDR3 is TGTGCCATCAGTGAGGGTAGCGGGGGGCAAGAGACCCAGTACTTC.

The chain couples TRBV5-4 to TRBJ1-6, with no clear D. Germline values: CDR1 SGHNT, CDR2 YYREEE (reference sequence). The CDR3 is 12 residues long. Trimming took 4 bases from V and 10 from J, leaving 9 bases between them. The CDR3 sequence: CASSPLGSPLHF. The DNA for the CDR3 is TGTGCCAGCAGCCCCCTGGGCTCACCCCTCCACTTT. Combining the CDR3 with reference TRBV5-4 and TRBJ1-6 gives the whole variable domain ETGVTQSPTHLIKTRGQQVTLRCSSQSGHNTVSWYQQALGQGPQFIFQYYREEENGRGNFPPRFSGLQFPNYSSELNVNALELDDSALYLCASSPLGSPLHFGNGTRLTVT.

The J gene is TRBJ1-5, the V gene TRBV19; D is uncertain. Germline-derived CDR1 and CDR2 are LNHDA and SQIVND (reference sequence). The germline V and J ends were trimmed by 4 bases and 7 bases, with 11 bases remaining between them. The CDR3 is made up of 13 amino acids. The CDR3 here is CASSKRAEQPQHF. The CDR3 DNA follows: TGTGCCAGTAGTAAAAGGGCGGAGCAGCCCCAGCATTTT. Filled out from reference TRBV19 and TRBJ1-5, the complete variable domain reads DGGITQSPKYLFRKEGQNVTLSCEQNLNHDAMYWYRQDPGQGLRLIYYSQIVNDFQKGDIAEGYSVSREKKESFPLTVTSAQKNPTAFYLCASSKRAEQPQHFGDGTRLSIL.

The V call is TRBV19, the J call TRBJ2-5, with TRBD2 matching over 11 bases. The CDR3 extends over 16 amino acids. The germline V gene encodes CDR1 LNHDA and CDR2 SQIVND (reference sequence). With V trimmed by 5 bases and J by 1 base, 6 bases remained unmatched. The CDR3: CASSPRGLAAQETQYF. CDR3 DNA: TGTGCCAGTAGTCCTCGGGGACTAGCGGCCCAAGAGACCCAGTACTTC. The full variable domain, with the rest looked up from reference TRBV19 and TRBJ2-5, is DGGITQSPKYLFRKEGQNVTLSCEQNLNHDAMYWYRQDPGQGLRLIYYSQIVNDFQKGDIAEGYSVSREKKESFPLTVTSAQKNPTAFYLCASSPRGLAAQETQYFGPGTRLLVL.

CDR3 region: CASSPTARENGYTF. The CDR3 bases are TGTGCCAGCAGCCCAACTGCGAGGGAGAATGGCTACACCTTC. The gene calls are TRBV7-8 and TRBJ1-2, with D uncertain. Germline lookup yields CDR1 SGHVS and CDR2 FQNEAQ. The CDR3 consists of 14 residues. Between the trimmed V and J ends, which lost 5 bases and 6 bases, there was a span of 16 bases.